A single sample gave rise to the 21 T cell receptor beta chains below, sequenced in a study of chemoradiotherapy in HPV16-positive cancers. Method: immunoSEQ multiplex PCR; TCRdb's copy keeps in-frame clones and lacks some. The sample shows 25,000 to 30,000 clones, approximately 94% of them seen only once. The sequencing used blood, collected from a patient who underwent chemoradiotherapy. These receptors all come from a human donor with HPV-associated anogenital cancer.

This chain joins TRBV11-2 and TRBJ2-7, with TRBD2 identical over 12 bases. V was clipped by 4 bases and J by 1 base; unmatched bases: 5. The CDR3 has 16 residues. Germline CDR1 reads SGHAT; CDR2 reads FQNNGV. The CDR3 bases are TGTGCCAGCAGCTACTCCCTAGCGGGAGGGTCCTACGAGCAGTACTTC. This gives the protein CASSYSLAGGSYEQYF.

The chain uses TRBV6-1 and TRBJ1-2, with 10 bases that match TRBD1. Looked up from germline, CDR1 is MNHNS and CDR2 is SASEGT. The ends lost 8 bases at V and 8 bases at J; junction bases unmatched: 14. This CDR3 comprises 15 residues. The chain's CDR3 is CASDPRGGQGGGYTF. The CDR3 region has the DNA TGTGCCAGCGACCCCCGGGGTGGACAGGGGGGAGGCTACACCTTC.

This chain joins TRBV6-5 and TRBJ1-1; D call uncertain. Trimming pared 5 bases from V and 8 bases from J, leaving 9 bases between. The CDR3 covers 11 residues. CDR1 is MNHEY, CDR2 SVGAGI, per germline. The CDR3 DNA follows: TGTGCCAGCAGTGAAATAGGGGAAGCTTTCTTT. Translation gives CASSEIGEAFF.

The V gene is TRBV5-1, the J gene TRBJ2-1, with D unresolved. CDR1 SGHRS and CDR2 YFSETQ come from the germline V gene. The CDR3 loop spans 15 amino acids. V dropped 0 bases and J dropped 3 bases, with 10 bases sitting between them. Here the CDR3 DNA reads TGCGCCAGCAGCTTGGCCAGTTTGGTCTACAATGAGCAGTTCTTC. Protein: CASSLASLVYNEQFF.

The chain combines TRBV5-4 with TRBJ2-3, with 14 bases that match TRBD2. Germline values: CDR1 SGHNT, CDR2 YYREEE (reference sequence). The ends lost 3 bases at V and 4 bases at J; junction bases unmatched: 7. The CDR3 consists of 17 residues. In DNA, the CDR3 is TGTGCCAGCAGCTCTGGACTAGCGGGGGGCCTCCCAGATACGCAGTATTTT. Amino acids: CASSSGLAGGLPDTQYF.

This chain joins TRBV28 and TRBJ2-3; no clear D. CDR1 is MDHEN, CDR2 SYDVKM, per germline. This CDR3 has 14 amino acids. Trimming removed 6 bases at V and 0 bases at J, with 10 bases between. The CDR3 protein is CASSPIRSTDTQYF. DNA of the CDR3: TGTGCCAGCAGCCCTATACGAAGCACAGATACGCAGTATTTT.

In this sample, this clone turned up a few times. CDR3 region: CASSRSGGGTGELFF. The DNA for the CDR3 is TGTGCCAGCAGCAGAAGCGGGGGAGGCACCGGGGAGCTGTTTTTT. The rearrangement links TRBV7-9 to TRBJ2-2; 8 positions agree with TRBD2. After removal of 5 bases from V and 4 bases from J, the junction contained 6 bases not matched to a gene. Germline CDR1 and CDR2: SEHNR and FQNEAQ (reference sequence). The CDR3 totals 15 residues.

This chain joins TRBV7-2 and TRBJ1-1, with a tentative D call TRBD1 (6 bases). This CDR3 is 14 amino acids long. V lost 6 bases to trimming and J lost 0 bases, with 11 bases between them. The germline V gene encodes CDR1 SGHTA and CDR2 FQGNSA. CDR3: CASRQGRVNTEAFF. In nucleotides, the CDR3 is TGTGCCAGCAGGCAGGGGAGGGTGAACACTGAAGCTTTCTTT.

The chain carries TRBV2 and TRBJ2-7, with TRBD2 matching over 8 bases. CDR3 length equals 13 residues. V shed 7 bases and J 7 bases; nucleotides not matched to a gene: 9. Looked up from germline, CDR1 is SNHLY and CDR2 is FYNNEI. CDR3 DNA sequence: TGTGCCAGCACTCGAACCCGGGGGGGGGAGCAGTACTTC. It is translated as CASTRTRGGEQYF.

The V gene is TRBV7-9, the J gene TRBJ1-1, with D tentatively TRBD1 (6 bases). The germline V gene encodes CDR1 SEHNR and CDR2 FQNEAQ (reference sequence). V lost 6 bases and J lost 0, with 14 bases in between. The CDR3 consists of 15 residues. CDR3 in amino acids: CASRLEGHMNTEAFF. Written as DNA, the CDR3 is TGTGCCAGCAGACTTGAGGGACACATGAACACTGAAGCTTTCTTT.

This chain uses TRBV6-6 with TRBJ1-5; D may be TRBD1 (5 bases). The CDR3 covers 15 residues. Germline-derived CDR1 and CDR2 are MNHNY and SVGAGI (reference sequence). Deletions cut 6 bases from V and 2 bases from J, with 14 bases between. CDR3 coding DNA: TGTGCCAGCAGCTCTGTAGGGGCCGGCAATCAGCCCCAGCATTTT. Encoded protein: CASSSVGAGNQPQHF.

The chain has TRBV6-1 and TRBJ1-2; 9 positions match TRBD1. The V gene's germline CDR1 is MNHNS and CDR2 SASEGT. V dropped 5 bases and J dropped 8; count of bases not matched to a gene: 9. CDR3 length equals 14 residues. The DNA for the CDR3 is TGTGCCAGCAGTACAGACAGGGGGTCAGGGGGCTACACCTTC. It encodes CASSTDRGSGGYTF.

CDR3 DNA sequence: TGTGCCACCAGCAGAGGGGGACAGGGGGCCATAGGCGGCTCTGGGGCCAACGTCCTGACTTTC. Amino acids: CATSRGGQGAIGGSGANVLTF. The chain combines TRBV15 with TRBJ2-6; TRBD1 agrees at 12 bases. Losses at the gene ends were 1 base for V and 0 bases for J; bases not matched to a gene: 10. Germline CDR1 is LNHNV and CDR2 is YYDKDF (reference sequence). CDR3 size: 21 residues.

J is TRBJ2-5 and V is TRBV18; maybe TRBD1 (5 bases). V lost 2 bases and J 0 bases, leaving 7 bases between the germline ends. The CDR3 extends over 14 amino acids. Germline V CDR1 and CDR2: KGHSH, LQKENI. The CDR3 DNA is TGTGCCAGCTCACCAGACAGAAACCAAGAGACCCAGTACTTC. Protein sequence: CASSPDRNQETQYF.

The chain uses TRBV5-1 and TRBJ2-2, with a tentative D call TRBD1 (6 bases). The CDR3 has 13 residues. Between the trimmed V and J ends, which lost 5 bases and 7 bases, there was a span of 12 bases. The V gene's germline CDR1 is SGHRS and CDR2 YFSETQ. CDR3 loop: CASRLNRVGELFF. The CDR3 coding sequence is TGCGCCAGCAGACTGAACAGGGTCGGGGAGCTGTTTTTT.

J is TRBJ2-1 and V is TRBV7-9; D unresolved. The CDR3 spans 13 residues. Germline V lookup: CDR1 SEHNR, CDR2 FQNEAQ (reference sequence). Trimming removed 5 bases at V and 10 bases at J, with 15 bases between. This CDR3 reads CASSPTTAWEQFF. The DNA for the CDR3 is TGTGCCAGCAGCCCTACTACCGCTTGGGAGCAGTTCTTC.

This clone appeared once. The genes are TRBV5-1 and TRBJ2-3, with D maybe TRBD2 (5 bases). V lost 0 bases and J 2 bases, leaving 13 bases between the germline ends. CDR1 is SGHRS and CDR2 is YFSETQ in the germline V gene. CDR3 length equals 16 residues. Written as DNA, the CDR3 is TGCGCCAGCAGCTTGGCCATGCAGCGGTACACAGATACGCAGTATTTT. It specifies CASSLAMQRYTDTQYF.

The CDR3 region is CASMRDRNEKLFF. The CDR3, as DNA: TGTGCCAGCATGCGGGACAGGAATGAAAAACTGTTTTTT. The chain has TRBV6-6 and TRBJ1-4, with 8 bases identical to TRBD1. The V and J ends lost 7 bases and 5 bases, in that order; junction bases with no gene match: 3. This CDR3 region has 13 residues. Per germline, CDR1 MNHNY and CDR2 SVGAGI (reference sequence).

This clone was detected only once. This CDR3 reads CASSPGSGRETDTQYF. CDR3 bases: TGTGCCAGCTCACCCGGTAGCGGGAGGGAAACAGATACGCAGTATTTT. This chain joins TRBV18 and TRBJ2-3; 11 bases match TRBD2. V lost 3 bases and J lost 3; bases outside the gene matches: 5. Germline V gene lookup returns CDR1 KGHSH and CDR2 LQKENI. The CDR3 totals 16 residues.

This clone has only one observation. The CDR3 bases are TGTGCCAGTAGTATGCCCCCCTATTCCGGGGCCAACGTCCTGACTTTC. Translated: CASSMPPYSGANVLTF. The V call is TRBV19, the J call TRBJ2-6; D is unclear. Germline V CDR1 and CDR2: LNHDA, SQIVND (reference sequence). Trimming removed 3 bases at V and 4 bases at J, with 13 bases between. The CDR3 runs 16 residues.

This sequence joins TRBV28 and TRBJ1-6; 10 bases line up with TRBD1. Unmatched junction bases numbered 7, after V lost 5 bases and J lost 6 bases. CDR3 length: 16 amino acids. The V gene's germline CDR1 is MDHEN and CDR2 SYDVKM. CDR3 bases: TGTGCCAGCAGTATTCCCCGGGACAGGGGTAATTCACCCCTCCACTTT. It translates to CASSIPRDRGNSPLHF.